This T cell receptor beta chain comes out of a study of CD8+CD57+ T cells in acquired aplastic anemia. Whoever was chosen for sequencing had shown CD8+CD57+ cell expansion by flow cytometry. The template used for profiling TCR beta VDJ and CDR3 was genomic DNA. MiXCR, applied by TCRdb to the reads, yields one record per CDR3 protein. The top ten hold around 80% of the sample, which has fewer than 85,000 distinct CDR3 sequences, 60% to 75% seen once. Germline CDR1 and CDR2: SQVTM and ANQGSEA. V lost 5 bases, J lost 4 bases, and 9 bases lay in between. The CDR3 runs 12 residues. The source material was sorted CD4+, CD8+, or CD8+CD57+ T cells (not recorded which) from PBMCs. V usage is TRBV29-1 and J usage is TRBJ2-1; D remains unclear. This clonotype was sampled from a human donor with aplastic anemia. CDR3 protein: CSVRGEYNEQFF. The CDR3 region has the DNA TGCAGCGTTCGTGGCGAGTACAATGAGCAGTTCTTC.